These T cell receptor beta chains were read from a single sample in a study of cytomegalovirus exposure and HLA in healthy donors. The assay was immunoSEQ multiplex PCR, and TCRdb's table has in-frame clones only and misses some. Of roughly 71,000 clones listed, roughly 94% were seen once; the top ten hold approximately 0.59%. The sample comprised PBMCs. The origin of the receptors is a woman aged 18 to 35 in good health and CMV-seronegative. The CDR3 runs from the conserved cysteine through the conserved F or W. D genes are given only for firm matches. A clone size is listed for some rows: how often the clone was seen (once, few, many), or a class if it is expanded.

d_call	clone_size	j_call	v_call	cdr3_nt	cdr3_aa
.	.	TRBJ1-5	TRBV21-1	TGTGCCAGCAGCAAGTACAGGGGTTACGATCAGCCCCAGCATTTT	CASSKYRGYDQPQHF
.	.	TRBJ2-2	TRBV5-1	TGCGCCAGCAGCTTGGCAGTGAACACCGGGGAGCTGTTTTTT	CASSLAVNTGELFF
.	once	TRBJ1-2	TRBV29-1	TGCAGCGCCTACGACCTTAAGGACAGAAAATATGGCTACACCTTC	CSAYDLKDRKYGYTF
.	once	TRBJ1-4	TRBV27	TGTGCCAGCAGTTTAAGGAGTCAGGCAGGGGCCGAAAAACTGTTTTTT	CASSLRSQAGAEKLFF
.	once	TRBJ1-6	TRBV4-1	TGCGCCAGCAGCCAAGAAGGGGCGGATAATTCACCCCTCCACTTT	CASSQEGADNSPLHF
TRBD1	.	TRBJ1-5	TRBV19	TGTGCCACCGTCGAAAGACAGGGCGGGGATCAGCCCCAGCATTTT	CATVERQGGDQPQHF
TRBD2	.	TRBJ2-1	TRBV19	TGTGCCAGTAGTATAGTAACTAGCGGGGGGTACAATGAGCAGTTCTTC	CASSIVTSGGYNEQFF
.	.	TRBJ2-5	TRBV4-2	TGTGCCAGCAGCCAAGAAAAGGCAGGGTTCTATGAGACCCAGTACTTC	CASSQEKAGFYETQYF
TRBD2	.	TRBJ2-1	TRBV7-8	TGTGCCAGCAGCATAAGCGGGGGAACGTATGAGCAGTTCTTC	CASSISGGTYEQFF
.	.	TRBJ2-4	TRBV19	TGTGCCAGTAGTTTCCTGAGTGGGCGCTCAAAAAACATTCAGTACTTC	CASSFLSGRSKNIQYF
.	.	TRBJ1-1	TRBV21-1	TGTGCCAGCAGCAAAGCGTTGCAGCGTTCCAACACTGAAGCTTTCTTT	CASSKALQRSNTEAFF
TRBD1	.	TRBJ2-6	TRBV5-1	TGCGCCAGCAGCTCCCTCCAGGGGGCTAGGTCTGGGGCCAACGTCCTGACTTTC	CASSSLQGARSGANVLTF
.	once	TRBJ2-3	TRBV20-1	TGCAGTGCTCCGCCCGGGGATACGCAGTATTTT	CSAPPGDTQYF
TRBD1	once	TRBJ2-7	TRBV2	TGTGCCAGCAGTGAACTCTACGCGACAGGGGGACACGAGCAGTACTTC	CASSELYATGGHEQYF
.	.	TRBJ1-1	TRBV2	TGTGCCAGCACTGCGGGGGAGGGCACTGAAGCTTTCTTT	CASTAGEGTEAFF
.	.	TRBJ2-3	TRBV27	TGTGCCAGCAGTCCCCGAAAAGGGAGGACAGATACGCAGTATTTT	CASSPRKGRTDTQYF
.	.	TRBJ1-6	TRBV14	TGTGCCAGCAGCCCTATCCCTGCGCGGAATTCACCCCTCCACTTT	CASSPIPARNSPLHF
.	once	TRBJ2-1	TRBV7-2	TGTGCCAGCAGGATTCAGGGGGGAAGCACATACAATGAGCAGTTCTTC	CASRIQGGSTYNEQFF
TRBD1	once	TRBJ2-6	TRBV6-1	TGTGCCAGCAGTGAACACAGGGGGTCTGGGGCCAACGTCCTGACTTTC	CASSEHRGSGANVLTF
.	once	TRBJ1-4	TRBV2	TGTGCCAGCAAAGGGGTTTGGCCAACTAATGAAAAACTGTTTTTT	CASKGVWPTNEKLFF
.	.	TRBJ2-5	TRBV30	TGTGCCTGGAGTCCCGGTAGCACGGAGACCCAGTACTTC	CAWSPGSTETQYF
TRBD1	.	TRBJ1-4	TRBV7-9	TGTGCCAGCAGCTTAGTACAGGGGTGGAATGAAAAACTGTTTTTT	CASSLVQGWNEKLFF
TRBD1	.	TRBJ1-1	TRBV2	TGTGCCAGCAAGCGGGACAGGACGAACACTGAAGCTTTCTTT	CASKRDRTNTEAFF
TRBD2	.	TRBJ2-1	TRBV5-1	TGCGCCAGCAGCGGGGGGGGCTACAATGAGCAGTTCTTC	CASSGGGYNEQFF
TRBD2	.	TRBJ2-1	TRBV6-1	TGTGCCAGCACCAGCGGGGGGTCTTGGGAGCAGTTCTTC	CASTSGGSWEQFF
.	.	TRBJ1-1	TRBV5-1	TGCGCCAGCAGCTTGGTTCCGAGTAACACTGAAGCTTTCTTT	CASSLVPSNTEAFF
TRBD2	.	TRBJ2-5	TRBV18	TGTGCCAGCTCACCAACGACTAGCGGGGGCCTAGGGGAGACCCAGTACTTC	CASSPTTSGGLGETQYF
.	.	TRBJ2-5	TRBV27	TGTGCCAGCAGTGTATTCGGGGGTGGGGAGACCCAGTACTTC	CASSVFGGGETQYF
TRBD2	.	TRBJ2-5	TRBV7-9	TGTGCCAGCAGCTTAGATCTAGTAGCGGGGGCCCGGGAGACCCAGTACTTC	CASSLDLVAGARETQYF
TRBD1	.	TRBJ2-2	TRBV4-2	TGTGCCAGCACCCCGACAGGGGCTAATCTTAACACCGGGGAGCTGTTTTTT	CASTPTGANLNTGELFF
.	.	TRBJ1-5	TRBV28	TGTGCCAGTAGGGGGACGGGCAATCAGCCCCAGCATTTT	CASRGTGNQPQHF